Each of the 4 T cell receptor beta chains below was sequenced from the same sample in a study of early T cells in non-severe SARS-CoV-2 infection. TCRdb re-derived calls from the 5' RACE reads in MiXCR, one entry per CDR3 protein. The sample has some 36,000 distinct CDR3 sequences; around 6.5% are singletons. The sequencing sample was made of whole blood. These receptors originate from an adult who was a healthcare worker with PCR-confirmed SARS-CoV-2 infection or an uninfected control (not recorded which).

This clonotype has a count of ten or more. The gene calls are TRBV7-9 and TRBJ1-2; D is perhaps TRBD1 (6 bases). The V end lost 3 bases, the J end lost 5 bases, and 10 bases lay between the germline ends. In germline, CDR1 is SEHNR, CDR2 FQNEAQ (reference sequence). The CDR3 is 13 amino acids. The DNA of the CDR3 is TGTGCCAGCAGCTTGGGGGCAGGATATGGCTACACCTTC. Protein product: CASSLGAGYGYTF. The full variable domain, with the rest looked up from reference TRBV7-9 and TRBJ1-2, is DTGVSQNPRHKITKRGQNVTFRCDPISEHNRLYWYRQTLGQGPEFLTYFQNEAQLEKSRLLSDRFSAERPKGSFSTLEIQRTEQGDSAMYLCASSLGAGYGYTFGSGTRLTVV.

This clonotype counts as medium-sized (0.01 to 0.1%). The CDR3 region is CASSEAGENSPLHF. The CDR3 DNA follows: TGTGCCAGCAGTGAGGCAGGGGAAAATTCACCCCTCCACTTT. V usage is TRBV25-1 and J usage is TRBJ1-6, with D perhaps TRBD1 (6 bases). The CDR3 sequence is 14 residues long. Per germline, CDR1 MGHDK and CDR2 SYGVNS. V was shortened by 3 bases and J by 7 bases, with 10 bases between the two germline ends.

The gene calls are TRBV4-1 and TRBJ2-1; either TRBD1 or TRBD2 may fit D (5 bases each). CDR3 size: 16 residues. V was pared by 7 bases and J by 0 bases, with 16 bases between. CDR1 and CDR2 (germline): MGHRA, YSYEKL. CDR3 bases: TGCGCCAGCAAGGGGACCAGACCGTACTCCTACAATGAGCAGTTCTTC. Residues: CASKGTRPYSYNEQFF.

This clonotype came up a few times. This rearrangement joins TRBV4-2 to TRBJ2-1; 9 bases are a match to TRBD2. V was clipped by 1 base and J by 3 bases; unmatched bases: 1. The length of the CDR3 is 15 residues. Germline assignment: CDR1 LGHNA and CDR2 YNFKEQ. The CDR3 DNA reads TGTGCCAGCAGCCAAGGACTAGCGGACTACAATGAGCAGTTCTTC. This sequence encodes CASSQGLADYNEQFF.